The rows below give T cell receptor beta chains drawn from one sample of a study of long-term antiretroviral therapy in people with HIV. Libraries were prepared by immunoSEQ multiplex PCR; TCRdb keeps only in-frame clonotypes and omits some of them. The data contain some 31,000 clones, approximately 90% of them singletons. The sequencing used unsorted PBMCs, collected 1.1 years after starting antiretroviral therapy. These receptors all stem from a man aged 18 to 29 with HIV. The CDR3 runs from the conserved cysteine through the conserved F or W. A D gene is named only where the DNA matches it firmly. Rows may omit the clone size; those that give it use once, few, many or a size class.

>-|TRBJ2-1|TRBV7-9|TRBD2
TGTGCCAGCAGCTTTGTAGCGGGGGTTTACAATGAGCAGTTCTTC
CASSFVAGVYNEQFF
>-|TRBJ2-1|TRBV9|-
TGTGCCAGCAGCCCCCCAGGGAGCTCCTACAATGAGCAGTTCTTC
CASSPPGSSYNEQFF
>-|TRBJ2-4|TRBV7-2|TRBD1
TGTGCCAGCAGCTTCAGGGGGCTACGGGCCAAAAACATTCAGTACTTC
CASSFRGLRAKNIQYF
>medium-sized|TRBJ2-7|TRBV6-5|TRBD1
TGTGCCAGCAGTTATTGGCCAGGGGGAACCTACGAGCAGTACTTC
CASSYWPGGTYEQYF
>-|TRBJ1-5|TRBV6-5|-
TGTGCCAGCAGTCTCCGGGAGAATAATCAGCCCCAGCATTTT
CASSLRENNQPQHF
>-|TRBJ2-1|TRBV25-1|-
TGTGCCAGCAGTGAATTTCGCGCCGCTACGAATGAGCAGTTCTTC
CASSEFRAATNEQFF
>-|TRBJ2-7|TRBV5-5|-
TGTGCCAGCAGCTTGTCAATAGGGTCCCACGAGCAGTACTTC
CASSLSIGSHEQYF
>-|TRBJ2-6|TRBV7-6|-
TGTGCCAGCAGCTTGTTACCAGGTCGCCCCTCTGGGGCCAACGTCCTGACTTTC
CASSLLPGRPSGANVLTF
>-|TRBJ1-1|TRBV4-2|-
TGTGCCAGCAGCCGAGGGGGGTACACTGAAGCTTTCTTT
CASSRGGYTEAFF
>-|TRBJ1-3|TRBV7-8|-
TGTGCCAGCAGCCCCGACACCCTCTCTGGAAACACCATATATTTT
CASSPDTLSGNTIYF
>-|TRBJ2-7|TRBV28|-
TGTGCCAGCAGTTCAGACAGTTACGAGCAGTACTTC
CASSSDSYEQYF
>-|TRBJ2-7|TRBV5-4|TRBD2
TGTGCCAGCAGCTTGTGGGCTAGCGGGGTGGCGAGCTCCTACGAGCAGTACTTC
CASSLWASGVASSYEQYF
>-|TRBJ2-6|TRBV5-1|TRBD1
TGCGCCAGCAGCACGGACAGGGGGTTGTATACTTCTGGGGCCAACGTCCTGACTTTC
CASSTDRGLYTSGANVLTF
>-|TRBJ1-5|TRBV4-1|-
TGCGCCAGCAGCCAAGACGACGCTAGCAATCAGCCCCAGCATTTT
CASSQDDASNQPQHF
>-|TRBJ2-5|TRBV30|TRBD2
TGTGCCTGGAGCCGGACTAGCGGGTTCCAAGAGACCCAGTACTTC
CAWSRTSGFQETQYF
>-|TRBJ2-6|TRBV21-1|-
TGTGCCAGCAGCAAACTGCAGGGACCTAGCTCTGGGGCCAACGTCCTGACTTTC
CASSKLQGPSSGANVLTF
>-|TRBJ2-3|TRBV9|-
TGTGCCAGCAGCGTAGAAGTTGGAGATACGCAGTATTTT
CASSVEVGDTQYF
>-|TRBJ2-4|TRBV30|-
TGTGCCTGGAGTGACACCGGGAGGGGGCCCTCCGAGTACTTC
CAWSDTGRGPSEYF
>-|TRBJ1-5|TRBV27|TRBD1
TGTGCCAGCAGTACCTACACAGGGGCTCAGCCCCAGCATTTT
CASSTYTGAQPQHF
>-|TRBJ2-7|TRBV19|TRBD1
TGTGCCAGTAGTATCGCCACCGGGACAGGGGGTTACGAGCAGTACTTC
CASSIATGTGGYEQYF
>-|TRBJ2-7|TRBV5-4|-
TGTGCCAGCAGAGGGAGGCTTAGCTCCTACGAGCAGTACTTC
CASRGRLSSYEQYF
>-|TRBJ1-1|TRBV6-5|TRBD1
TGTGCCAGCAGCCCCGACAGGGGGAACACTGAAGCTTTCTTT
CASSPDRGNTEAFF
>-|TRBJ2-7|TRBV30|-
TGTGCCTGGAGCGTGTTAGACTACGAGCAGTACTTC
CAWSVLDYEQYF
>-|TRBJ2-2|TRBV30|-
TGTGCCTGGAGTGTTCTAGGACTGAACACCGGGGAGCTGTTTTTT
CAWSVLGLNTGELFF
>-|TRBJ1-3|TRBV9|-
TGTGCCAGCAGCGTACTTGAGTTCGGGGGGGGCTCTGGAAACACCATATATTTT
CASSVLEFGGGSGNTIYF
>-|TRBJ1-2|TRBV30|TRBD1
TGTGCCTGGAGTGTACGGCAGGGGGCTGATGGCTACACCTTC
CAWSVRQGADGYTF
>-|TRBJ2-1|TRBV9|TRBD2
TGTGCCAGCAGGCCTCCTAGCGGGAGGGTGAATGAGCAGTTCTTC
CASRPPSGRVNEQFF
>-|TRBJ2-2|TRBV27|-
TGTGCCAGCACCCTCGGACCCGCGAACACCGGGGAGCTGTTTTTT
CASTLGPANTGELFF
>once|TRBJ1-2|TRBV19|-
TGTGCCAGTAGTATAGATTCTAACTATGGCTACACCTTC
CASSIDSNYGYTF
>-|TRBJ2-7|TRBV5-1|-
TGCGCCAGCAGCTCTGCTATGAGGAGGGGGCGATACGAGCAGTACTTC
CASSSAMRRGRYEQYF
>-|TRBJ2-1|TRBV28|-
TGTGCCAGCAGTTTGGCAGGGCGGCACGGGCAGTTCTTC
CASSLAGRHGQFF
>-|TRBJ2-5|TRBV6-6|-
TGTGCCAGCAGTTCGGATCGGGAGACCCAGTACTTC
CASSSDRETQYF
>-|TRBJ2-1|TRBV7-9|TRBD2
TGTGCCAGCAGCTCCGGTGGGAGGGGTTTAGCCTACAATGAGCAGTTCTTC
CASSSGGRGLAYNEQFF
>-|TRBJ2-2|TRBV7-9|TRBD2
TGTGCCAGCAGCCCTTCGGGTAGCGGGGATCGCGGGGAGCTGTTTTTT
CASSPSGSGDRGELFF
>-|TRBJ2-3|TRBV9|-
TGTGCCAGCAGCGTATCCCTACTGGGGTTTGATACGCAGTATTTT
CASSVSLLGFDTQYF
>-|TRBJ2-2|TRBV29-1|-
TGCAGCGGAACGCAACCCACCGGGGAGCTGTTTTTT
CSGTQPTGELFF
>-|TRBJ2-5|TRBV6-1|TRBD2
TGTGCCAGCAGTGAAGGGGGAACTAGCGGGAGTCACGAGACCCAGTACTTC
CASSEGGTSGSHETQYF
>-|TRBJ2-3|TRBV7-2|-
TGTGCCAGCAGCTTAGGGAGTTTACCAGATACGCAGTATTTT
CASSLGSLPDTQYF
>few|TRBJ2-5|TRBV28|-
TGTGCCAGCAGCCTGGAAATTCTAGGGATAAAAGAGACCCAGTACTTC
CASSLEILGIKETQYF
>-|TRBJ2-5|TRBV28|TRBD1
TGTGCCATCACGGACAGGGGAGAGACCCAGTACTTC
CAITDRGETQYF
>-|TRBJ2-1|TRBV4-3|TRBD2
TGCGCCAGCAGCCAAGATCTTAGCGGGATGGCAGGCGAGCAGTTCTTC
CASSQDLSGMAGEQFF
>-|TRBJ1-2|TRBV4-1|-
TGCGCCAGCAGCCAAGTCCTAGGGGGAGGCTATGGCTACACCTTC
CASSQVLGGGYGYTF
>few|TRBJ2-7|TRBV2|TRBD2
TGTGCCAGCAGGTCCACTAGCGGAGCCTACGAGCAGTACTTC
CASRSTSGAYEQYF
>-|TRBJ2-7|TRBV19|TRBD1
TGTGCCAGTAGCCGGGACAGAGCCTACGAGCAGTACTTC
CASSRDRAYEQYF